This T cell receptor (beta chain) stems from a study of T cells after yellow fever vaccination. CDR1 is SGDLS and CDR2 is YYNGEE in the germline V gene. Germline trimming cut 0 bases from V and 3 bases from J; bases unmatched to any gene: 3. The CDR3 is 16 residues long. TCRdb re-derived calls from the 5' RACE reads in MiXCR, one entry per CDR3 protein. The sample gives hundreds of thousands of distinct CDR3 sequences, roughly an eighth of which show up once; more than 13% is in the top ten. In this sample, this clonotype turned up a few times. Sequenced here: PBMCs, sampled on the day of the yellow fever booster vaccination. The chain links TRBV9 to TRBJ2-2; 9 bases agree with TRBD2. The receptor was isolated from a man aged 25-40 years who received the YFV17D yellow fever vaccine. The CDR3 bases are TGTGCCAGCAGCGTAGGCACTAGCGGGTACACCGGGGAGCTGTTTTTT. This encodes CASSVGTSGYTGELFF.